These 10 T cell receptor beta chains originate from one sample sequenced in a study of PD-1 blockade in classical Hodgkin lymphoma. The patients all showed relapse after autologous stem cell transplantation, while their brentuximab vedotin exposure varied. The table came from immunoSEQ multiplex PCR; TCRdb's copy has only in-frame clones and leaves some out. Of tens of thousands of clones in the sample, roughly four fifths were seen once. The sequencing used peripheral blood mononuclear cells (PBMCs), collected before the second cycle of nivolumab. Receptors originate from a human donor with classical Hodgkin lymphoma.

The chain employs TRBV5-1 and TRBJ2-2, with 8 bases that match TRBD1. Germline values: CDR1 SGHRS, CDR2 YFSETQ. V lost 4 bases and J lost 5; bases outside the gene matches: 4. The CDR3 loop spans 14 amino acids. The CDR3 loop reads CASSATGVTGELFF. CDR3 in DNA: TGCGCCAGCAGCGCGACAGGGGTAACCGGGGAGCTGTTTTTT.

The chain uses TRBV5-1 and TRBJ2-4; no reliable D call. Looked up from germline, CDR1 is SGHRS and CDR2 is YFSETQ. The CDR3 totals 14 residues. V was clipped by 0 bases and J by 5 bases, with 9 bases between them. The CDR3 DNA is TGCGCCAGCAGCTTGGGGGGTGCCGAAAACATTCAGTACTTC. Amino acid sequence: CASSLGGAENIQYF.

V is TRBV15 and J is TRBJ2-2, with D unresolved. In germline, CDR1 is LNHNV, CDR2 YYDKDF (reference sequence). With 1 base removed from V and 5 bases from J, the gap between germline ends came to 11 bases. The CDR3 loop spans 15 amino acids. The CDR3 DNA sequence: TGTGCCACCAGCAGAGCCGGACCTTATACCGGGGAGCTGTTTTTT. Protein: CATSRAGPYTGELFF.

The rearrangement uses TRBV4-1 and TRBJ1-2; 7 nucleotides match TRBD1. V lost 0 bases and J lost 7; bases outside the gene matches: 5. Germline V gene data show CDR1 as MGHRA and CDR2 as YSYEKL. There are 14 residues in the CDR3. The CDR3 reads CASSQDARGLGYTF. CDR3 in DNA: TGCGCCAGCAGCCAAGATGCGAGGGGGCTTGGCTACACCTTC.

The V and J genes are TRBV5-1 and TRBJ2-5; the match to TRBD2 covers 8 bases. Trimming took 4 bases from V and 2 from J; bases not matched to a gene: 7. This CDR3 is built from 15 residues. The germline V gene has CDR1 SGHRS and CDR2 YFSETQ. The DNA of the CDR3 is TGCGCCAGCAGCGCCACTAGCGGCGAACAAGAGACCCAGTACTTC. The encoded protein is CASSATSGEQETQYF.

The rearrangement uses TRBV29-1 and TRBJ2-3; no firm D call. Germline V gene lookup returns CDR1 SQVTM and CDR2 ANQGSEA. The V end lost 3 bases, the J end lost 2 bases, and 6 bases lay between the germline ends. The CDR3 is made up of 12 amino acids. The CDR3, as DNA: TGCAGCGTTGAGCCCCCCACAGATACGCAGTATTTT. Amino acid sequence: CSVEPPTDTQYF.

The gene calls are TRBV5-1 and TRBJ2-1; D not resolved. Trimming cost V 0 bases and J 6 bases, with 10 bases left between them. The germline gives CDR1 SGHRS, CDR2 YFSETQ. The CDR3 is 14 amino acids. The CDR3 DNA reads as TGCGCCAGCAGCTTGGAGGGTCCCGTCAATGAGCAGTTCTTC. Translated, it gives CASSLEGPVNEQFF.

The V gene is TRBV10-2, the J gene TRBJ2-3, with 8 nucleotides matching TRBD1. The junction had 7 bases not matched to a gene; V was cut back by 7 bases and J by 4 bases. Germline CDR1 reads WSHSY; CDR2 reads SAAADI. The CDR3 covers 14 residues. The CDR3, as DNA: TGCGCCAGCAAAGGACAGGGTGGGTCAGATACGCAGTATTTT. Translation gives CASKGQGGSDTQYF.

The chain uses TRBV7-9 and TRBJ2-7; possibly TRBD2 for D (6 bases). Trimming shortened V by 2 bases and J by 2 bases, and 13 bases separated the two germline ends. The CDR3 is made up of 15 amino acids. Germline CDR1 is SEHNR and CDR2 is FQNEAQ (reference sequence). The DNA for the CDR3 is TGTGCCAGCAGCTTACATGCGGGATCTCCCTACGAGCAGTACTTC. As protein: CASSLHAGSPYEQYF.

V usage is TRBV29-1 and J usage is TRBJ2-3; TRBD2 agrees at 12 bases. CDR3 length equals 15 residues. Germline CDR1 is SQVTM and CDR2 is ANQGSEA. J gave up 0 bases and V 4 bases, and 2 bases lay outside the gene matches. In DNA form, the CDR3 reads TGCAGCGTTGGACTAGCGGGAGAGAGCACAGATACGCAGTATTTT. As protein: CSVGLAGESTDTQYF.